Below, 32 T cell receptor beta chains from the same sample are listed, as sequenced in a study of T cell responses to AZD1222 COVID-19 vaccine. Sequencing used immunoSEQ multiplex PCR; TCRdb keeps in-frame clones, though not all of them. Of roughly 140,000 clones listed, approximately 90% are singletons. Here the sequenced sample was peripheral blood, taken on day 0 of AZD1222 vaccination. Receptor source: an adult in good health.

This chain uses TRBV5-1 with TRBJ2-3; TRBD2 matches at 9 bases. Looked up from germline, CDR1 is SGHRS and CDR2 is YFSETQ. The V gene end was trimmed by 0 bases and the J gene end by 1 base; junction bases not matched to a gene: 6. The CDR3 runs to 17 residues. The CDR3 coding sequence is TGCGCCAGCAGCTTGGCCCCCTCTAGCGGGGGCACAGATACGCAGTATTTT. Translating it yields CASSLAPSSGGTDTQYF.

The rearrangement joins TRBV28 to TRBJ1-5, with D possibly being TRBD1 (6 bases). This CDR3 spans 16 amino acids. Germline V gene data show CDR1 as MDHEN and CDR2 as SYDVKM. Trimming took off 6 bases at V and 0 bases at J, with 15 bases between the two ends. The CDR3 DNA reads TGTGCCAGCAGCCACACCACAGGGCTTAGCAATCAGCCCCAGCATTTT. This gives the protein CASSHTTGLSNQPQHF. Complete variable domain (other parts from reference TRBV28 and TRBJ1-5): DVKVTQSSRYLVKRTGEKVFLECVQDMDHENMFWYRQDPGLGLRLIYFSYDVKMKEKGDIPEGYSVSREKKERFSLILESASTNQTSMYLCASSHTTGLSNQPQHFGDGTRLSIL.

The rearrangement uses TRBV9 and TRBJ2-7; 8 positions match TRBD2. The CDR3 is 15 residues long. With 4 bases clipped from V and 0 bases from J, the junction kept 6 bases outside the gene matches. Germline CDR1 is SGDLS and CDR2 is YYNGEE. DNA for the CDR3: TGTGCCAGCAGCTCGAATAGCGGGAACTCCTACGAGCAGTACTTC. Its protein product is CASSSNSGNSYEQYF.

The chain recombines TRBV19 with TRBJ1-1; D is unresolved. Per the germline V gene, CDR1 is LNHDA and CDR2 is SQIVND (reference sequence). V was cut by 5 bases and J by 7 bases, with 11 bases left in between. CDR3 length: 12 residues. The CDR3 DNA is TGTGCCAGTAGTTTTGAGGCGGGTGAAGCTTTCTTT. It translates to CASSFEAGEAFF.

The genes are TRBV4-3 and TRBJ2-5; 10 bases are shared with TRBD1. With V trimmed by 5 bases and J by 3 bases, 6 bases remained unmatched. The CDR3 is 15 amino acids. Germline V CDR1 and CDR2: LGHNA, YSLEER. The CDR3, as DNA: TGCGCCAGCAGCGTCCGGGACAGGGGAAAAGAGACCCAGTACTTC. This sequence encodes CASSVRDRGKETQYF.

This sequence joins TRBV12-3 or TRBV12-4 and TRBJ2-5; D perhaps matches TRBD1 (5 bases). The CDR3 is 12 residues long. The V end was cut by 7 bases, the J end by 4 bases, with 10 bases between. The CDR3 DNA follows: TGTGCCAGCAAGGGGAAGGGAGAGACCCAGTACTTC. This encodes CASKGKGETQYF.

CDR3 region: CASSLTGQGGTEQFF. The CDR3 region has the DNA TGTGCCAGCAGCCTAACGGGACAGGGTGGTACTGAGCAGTTCTTC. The chain is built from TRBV7-9 and TRBJ2-1; TRBD1 matches 9 bases. This CDR3 spans 15 amino acids. Germline V CDR1 and CDR2: SEHNR, FQNEAQ (reference sequence). The V segment lost 5 bases and the J segment 9 bases; nucleotides outside the gene matches: 11.

The DNA for the CDR3 is TGTGCCAGCAGTTCACCTGTGGGGAACCCGAACACCGGGGAGCTGTTTTTT. Its translation: CASSSPVGNPNTGELFF. J is TRBJ2-2 and V is TRBV28; D not resolved. Trimming took 4 bases from V and 0 from J, leaving 15 bases between them. The germline V gene encodes CDR1 MDHEN and CDR2 SYDVKM. The CDR3 has 17 residues.

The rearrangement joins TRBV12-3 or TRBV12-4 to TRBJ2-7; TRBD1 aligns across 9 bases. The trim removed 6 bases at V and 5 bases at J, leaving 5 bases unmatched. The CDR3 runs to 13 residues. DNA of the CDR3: TGTGCCAGCAGGACCGGGACAGGGAACGAGCAGTACTTC. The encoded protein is CASRTGTGNEQYF.

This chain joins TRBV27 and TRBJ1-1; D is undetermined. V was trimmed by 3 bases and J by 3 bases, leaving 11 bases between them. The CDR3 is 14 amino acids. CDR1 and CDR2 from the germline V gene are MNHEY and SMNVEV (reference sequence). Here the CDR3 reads CASSLRPLDTEAFF. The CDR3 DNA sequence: TGTGCCAGCAGTTTGAGGCCCTTGGACACTGAAGCTTTCTTT.

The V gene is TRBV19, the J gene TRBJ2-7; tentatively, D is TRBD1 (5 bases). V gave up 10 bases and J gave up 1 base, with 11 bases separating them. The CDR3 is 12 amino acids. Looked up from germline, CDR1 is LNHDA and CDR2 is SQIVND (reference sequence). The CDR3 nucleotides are TGTGCCACTAGACAGAATTCCTACGAGCAGTACTTC. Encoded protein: CATRQNSYEQYF.

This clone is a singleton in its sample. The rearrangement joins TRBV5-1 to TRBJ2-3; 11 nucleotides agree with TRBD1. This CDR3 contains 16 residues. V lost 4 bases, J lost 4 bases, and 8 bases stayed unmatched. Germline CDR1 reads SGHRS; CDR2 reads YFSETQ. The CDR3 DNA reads TGCGCCAGCAGCGGGCGGACAGGGGGCGGGTCAGATACGCAGTATTTT. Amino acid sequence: CASSGRTGGGSDTQYF.

Here the CDR3 DNA reads TGTGCCAGCAGCCACCCTAGCGGACCCTACAATGAGCAGTTCTTC. Translated, it gives CASSHPSGPYNEQFF. The chain has TRBV14 and TRBJ2-1, with 7 bases that match TRBD2. The CDR3 sequence is 15 residues long. CDR1 is SGHDN and CDR2 is FVKESK in the germline V gene. V lost 3 bases to trimming and J lost 2 bases; unmatched junction nucleotides: 4.

The CDR3 loop is CASSPDRGPNYGYTF. The CDR3 bases are TGTGCCAGCAGTCCGGACAGGGGCCCTAACTATGGCTACACCTTC. V gene TRBV28 combines with J gene TRBJ1-2; TRBD1 matches at 9 bases. The trim removed 5 bases at V and 0 bases at J, leaving 4 bases unmatched. This CDR3 has 15 amino acids. Germline V gives CDR1 MDHEN, CDR2 SYDVKM.

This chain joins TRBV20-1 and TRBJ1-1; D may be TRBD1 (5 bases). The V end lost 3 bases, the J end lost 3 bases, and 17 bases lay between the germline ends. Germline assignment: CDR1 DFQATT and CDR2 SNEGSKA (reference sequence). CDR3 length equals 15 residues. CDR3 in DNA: TGCAGTGCTAGTTTATGGGGTTTAGGGGACACTGAAGCTTTCTTT. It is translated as CSASLWGLGDTEAFF.

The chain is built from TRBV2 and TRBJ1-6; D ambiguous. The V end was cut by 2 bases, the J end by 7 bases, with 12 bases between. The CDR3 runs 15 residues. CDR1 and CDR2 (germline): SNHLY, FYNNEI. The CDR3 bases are TGTGCCAGCAGTGAATTTGCGGCAGACAATTCACCCCTCCACTTT. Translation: CASSEFAADNSPLHF.

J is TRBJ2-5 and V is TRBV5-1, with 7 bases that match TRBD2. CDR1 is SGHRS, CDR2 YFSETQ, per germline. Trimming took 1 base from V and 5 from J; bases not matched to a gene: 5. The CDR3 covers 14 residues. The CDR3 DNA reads TGCGCCAGCAGCTTGTCTTCCGGGGGGGAGACCCAGTACTTC. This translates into CASSLSSGGETQYF.

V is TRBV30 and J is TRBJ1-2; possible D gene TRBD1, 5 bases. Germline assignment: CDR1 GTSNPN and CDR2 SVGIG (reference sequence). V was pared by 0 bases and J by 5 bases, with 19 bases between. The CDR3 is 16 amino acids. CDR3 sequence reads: CAWSVQKLTWGYGYTF. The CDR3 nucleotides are TGTGCCTGGAGTGTACAAAAACTCACTTGGGGGTATGGCTACACCTTC. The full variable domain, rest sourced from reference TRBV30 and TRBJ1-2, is SQTIHQWPATLVQPVGSPLSLECTVEGTSNPNLYWYRQAAGRGLQLLFYSVGIGQISSEVPQNLSASRPQDRQFILSSKKLLLSDSGFYLCAWSVQKLTWGYGYTFGSGTRLTVV.

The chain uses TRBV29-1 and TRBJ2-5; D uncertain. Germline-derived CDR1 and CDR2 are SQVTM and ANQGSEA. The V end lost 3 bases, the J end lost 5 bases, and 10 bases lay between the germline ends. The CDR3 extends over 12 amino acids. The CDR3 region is CSVDLVGETQYF. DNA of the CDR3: TGCAGCGTTGATCTAGTGGGGGAGACCCAGTACTTC.

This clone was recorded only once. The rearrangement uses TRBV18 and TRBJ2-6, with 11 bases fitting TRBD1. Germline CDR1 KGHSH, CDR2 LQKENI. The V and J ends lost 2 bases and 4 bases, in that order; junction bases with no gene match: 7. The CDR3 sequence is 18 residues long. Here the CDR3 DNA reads TGTGCCAGCTCACCAATGAGGGACAGGGGGTCCGGGGCCAACGTCCTGACTTTC. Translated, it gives CASSPMRDRGSGANVLTF.

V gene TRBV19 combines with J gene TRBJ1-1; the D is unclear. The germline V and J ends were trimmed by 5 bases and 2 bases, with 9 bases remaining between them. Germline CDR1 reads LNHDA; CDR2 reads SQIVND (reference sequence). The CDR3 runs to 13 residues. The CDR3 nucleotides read TGTGCCAGTAGTCTGAGCTCCAACACTGAAGCTTTCTTT. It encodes CASSLSSNTEAFF.

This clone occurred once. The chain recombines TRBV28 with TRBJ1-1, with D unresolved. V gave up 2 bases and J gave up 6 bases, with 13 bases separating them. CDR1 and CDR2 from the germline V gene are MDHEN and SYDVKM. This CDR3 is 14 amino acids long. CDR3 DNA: TGTGCCAGCAGTTTAGATTGGACGGCAGCTGAAGCTTTCTTT. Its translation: CASSLDWTAAEAFF.

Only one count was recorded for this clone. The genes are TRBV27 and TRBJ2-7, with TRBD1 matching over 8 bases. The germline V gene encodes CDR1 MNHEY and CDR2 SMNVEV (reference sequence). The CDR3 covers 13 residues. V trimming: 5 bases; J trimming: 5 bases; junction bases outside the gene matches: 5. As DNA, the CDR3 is TGTGCCAGCAGTGGGACAGGCCCCCACGAGCAGTACTTC. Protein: CASSGTGPHEQYF.

The chain's CDR3 is CASSPWDRDPSNQPQHF. CDR3 in DNA: TGTGCCAGTAGTCCCTGGGACAGGGATCCCAGCAATCAGCCCCAGCATTTT. The chain recombines TRBV19 with TRBJ1-5; 9 nucleotides match TRBD1. Looked up from germline, CDR1 is LNHDA and CDR2 is SQIVND (reference sequence). The trim removed 5 bases at V and 1 base at J, leaving 9 bases unmatched. The CDR3 contains 17 residues.

The CDR3 spells CASSQSVGLAGTNEQFF. The CDR3 bases are TGTGCCAGCAGCCAAAGCGTAGGACTAGCGGGAACCAATGAGCAGTTCTTC. This chain joins TRBV14 and TRBJ2-1; 12 bases align to TRBD2. This CDR3 region has 17 residues. After removal of 2 bases from V and 6 bases from J, the junction contained 8 bases not matched to a gene. The germline gives CDR1 SGHDN, CDR2 FVKESK.

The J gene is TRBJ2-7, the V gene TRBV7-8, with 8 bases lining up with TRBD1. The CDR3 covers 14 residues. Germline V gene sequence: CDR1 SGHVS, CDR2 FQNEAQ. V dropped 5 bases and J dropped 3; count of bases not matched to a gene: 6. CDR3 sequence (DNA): TGTGCCAGCAGCCCCAGGACAGGGAACTACGAGCAGTACTTC. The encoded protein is CASSPRTGNYEQYF.

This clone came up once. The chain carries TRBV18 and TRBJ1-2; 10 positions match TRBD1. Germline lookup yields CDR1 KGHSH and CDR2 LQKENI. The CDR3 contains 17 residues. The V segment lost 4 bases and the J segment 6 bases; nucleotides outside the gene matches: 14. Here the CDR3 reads CASSRNRLDRGDDGYTF. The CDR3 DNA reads TGTGCCAGCTCACGAAACCGACTGGACAGGGGGGACGATGGCTACACCTTC.

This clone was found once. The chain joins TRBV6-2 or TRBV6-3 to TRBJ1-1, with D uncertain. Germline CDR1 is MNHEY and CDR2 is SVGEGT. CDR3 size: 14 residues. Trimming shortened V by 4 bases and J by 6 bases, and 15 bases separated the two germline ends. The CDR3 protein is CASSFGQIIAEAFF. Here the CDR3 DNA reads TGTGCCAGCAGTTTCGGCCAGATTATCGCTGAAGCTTTCTTT.

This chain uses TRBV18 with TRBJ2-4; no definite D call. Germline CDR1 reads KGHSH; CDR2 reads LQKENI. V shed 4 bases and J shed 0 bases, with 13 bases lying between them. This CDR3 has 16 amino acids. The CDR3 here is CASSLYRILAKNIQYF. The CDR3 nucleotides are TGTGCCAGCTCACTCTATCGTATTCTAGCCAAAAACATTCAGTACTTC.

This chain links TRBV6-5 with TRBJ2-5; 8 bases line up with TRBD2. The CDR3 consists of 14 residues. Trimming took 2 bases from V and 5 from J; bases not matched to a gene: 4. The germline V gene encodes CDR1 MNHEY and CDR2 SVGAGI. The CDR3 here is CASSYVREVETQYF. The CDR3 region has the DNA TGTGCCAGCAGTTACGTGCGGGAGGTGGAGACCCAGTACTTC.

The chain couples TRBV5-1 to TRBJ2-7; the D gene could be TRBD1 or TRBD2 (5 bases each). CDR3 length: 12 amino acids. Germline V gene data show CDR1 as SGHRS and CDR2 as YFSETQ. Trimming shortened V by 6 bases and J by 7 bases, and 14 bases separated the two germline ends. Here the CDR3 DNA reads TGCGCCAGCACTCCCTCAGAGGGGGAGCAGTACTTC. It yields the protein CASTPSEGEQYF.

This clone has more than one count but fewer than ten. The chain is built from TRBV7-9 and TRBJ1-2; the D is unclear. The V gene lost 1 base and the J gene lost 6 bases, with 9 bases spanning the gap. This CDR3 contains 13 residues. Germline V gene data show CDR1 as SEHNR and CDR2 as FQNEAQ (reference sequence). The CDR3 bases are TGTGCCAGCAGCTTAGAAACCCTTGATGGCTACACCTTC. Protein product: CASSLETLDGYTF.